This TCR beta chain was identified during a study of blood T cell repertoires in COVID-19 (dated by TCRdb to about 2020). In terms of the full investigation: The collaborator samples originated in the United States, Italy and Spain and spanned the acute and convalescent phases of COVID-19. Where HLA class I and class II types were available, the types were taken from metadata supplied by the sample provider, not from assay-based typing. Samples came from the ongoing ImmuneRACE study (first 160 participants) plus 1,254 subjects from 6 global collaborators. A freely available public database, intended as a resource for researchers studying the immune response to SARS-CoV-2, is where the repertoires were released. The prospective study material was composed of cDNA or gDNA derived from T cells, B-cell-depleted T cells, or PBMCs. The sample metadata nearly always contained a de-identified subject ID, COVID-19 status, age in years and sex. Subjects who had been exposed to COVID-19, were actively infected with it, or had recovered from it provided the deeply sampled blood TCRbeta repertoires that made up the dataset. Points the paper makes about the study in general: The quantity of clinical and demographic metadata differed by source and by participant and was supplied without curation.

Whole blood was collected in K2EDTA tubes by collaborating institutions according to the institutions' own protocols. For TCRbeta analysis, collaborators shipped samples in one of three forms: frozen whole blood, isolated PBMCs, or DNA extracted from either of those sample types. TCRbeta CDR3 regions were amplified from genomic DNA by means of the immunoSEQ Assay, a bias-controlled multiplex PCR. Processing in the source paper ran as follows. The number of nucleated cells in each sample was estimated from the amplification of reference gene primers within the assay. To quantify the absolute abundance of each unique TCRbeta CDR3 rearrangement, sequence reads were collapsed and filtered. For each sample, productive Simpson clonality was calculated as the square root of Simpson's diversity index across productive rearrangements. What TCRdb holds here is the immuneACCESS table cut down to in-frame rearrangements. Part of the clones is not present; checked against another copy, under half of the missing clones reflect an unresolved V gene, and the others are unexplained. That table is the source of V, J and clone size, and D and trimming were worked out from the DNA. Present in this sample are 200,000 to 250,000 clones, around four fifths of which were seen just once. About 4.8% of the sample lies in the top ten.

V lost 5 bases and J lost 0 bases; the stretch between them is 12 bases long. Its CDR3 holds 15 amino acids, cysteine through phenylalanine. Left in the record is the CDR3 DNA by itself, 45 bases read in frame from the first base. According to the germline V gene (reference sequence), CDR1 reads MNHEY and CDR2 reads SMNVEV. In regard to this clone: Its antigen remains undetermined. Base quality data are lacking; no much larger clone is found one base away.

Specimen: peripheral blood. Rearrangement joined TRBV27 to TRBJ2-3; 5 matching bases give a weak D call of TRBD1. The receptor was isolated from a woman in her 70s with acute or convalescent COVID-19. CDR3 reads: CASSTTVTSTDTQYF. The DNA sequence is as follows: TGTGCCAGCAGTACGACAGTCACTAGCACAGATACGCAGTATTTT.